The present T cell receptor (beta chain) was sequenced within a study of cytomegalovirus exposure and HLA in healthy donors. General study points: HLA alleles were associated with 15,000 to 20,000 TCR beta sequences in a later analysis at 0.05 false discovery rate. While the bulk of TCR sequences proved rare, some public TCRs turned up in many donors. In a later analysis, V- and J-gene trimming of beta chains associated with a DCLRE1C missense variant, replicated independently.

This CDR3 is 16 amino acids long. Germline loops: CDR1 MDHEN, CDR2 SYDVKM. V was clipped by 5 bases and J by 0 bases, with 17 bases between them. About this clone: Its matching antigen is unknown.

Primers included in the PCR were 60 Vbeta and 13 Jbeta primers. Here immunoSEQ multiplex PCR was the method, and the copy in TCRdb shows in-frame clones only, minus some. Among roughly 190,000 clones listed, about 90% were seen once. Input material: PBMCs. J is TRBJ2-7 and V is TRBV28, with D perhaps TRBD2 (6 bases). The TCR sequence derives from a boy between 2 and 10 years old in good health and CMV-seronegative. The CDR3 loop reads CASSPPRGSGSYEQYF. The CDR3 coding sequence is TGTGCCAGCAGTCCTCCCCGGGGGAGCGGCTCCTACGAGCAGTACTTC.